This T cell receptor beta chain is from a study of blood T cell repertoires in COVID-19. Study summary: Spain, Italy and the United States supplied samples that represented acute and convalescent COVID-19. Sources were T cells, B-cell-depleted T cells, or PBMCs; the material itself was cDNA or gDNA.

V lost 3 bases and J lost 0; bases outside the gene matches: 1. This CDR3 has 14 amino acids. Germline V gives CDR1 SGHRS, CDR2 YFSETQ. A single count supports this clone. Only in-frame clones appear in the TCRdb table, and some are missing; sequencing was by immunoSEQ multiplex PCR. The table records some 320,000 clones, around nine tenths of them present only once. The receptor was derived from a woman aged 25 to 45 with COVID-19, enrolled during active disease. This chain joins TRBV5-1 and TRBJ1-1, with 8 nucleotides matching TRBD1. The sample taken for sequencing was peripheral blood. The CDR3 bases are TGCGCCAGCAGCTCACAGGGGGTGAACACTGAAGCTTTCTTT. Translating it yields CASSSQGVNTEAFF.